This T cell receptor beta chain comes out of a study of blood T cell repertoires in COVID-19 (dated by TCRdb to about 2020). Concerning the study at large: Samples covering the acute and convalescent phases of COVID-19 were provided by collaborators in the United States, Italy and Spain. Nearly every sample came with metadata listing a de-identified subject ID, COVID-19 status, age in years and sex. Where available, HLA class I and class II types were obtained from metadata supplied by the sample provider rather than from assay-based typing. The material from the prospective study consisted of cDNA or gDNA derived from T cells, B-cell-depleted T cells, or PBMCs. Samples were obtained from the ongoing ImmuneRACE study (first 160 participants) and from 1,254 subjects provided by 6 global collaborators. A freely available public database, intended as a resource for researchers studying the immune response to SARS-CoV-2, is where the repertoires were released. The dataset comprised deeply sampled blood TCRbeta repertoires from subjects exposed to, actively infected with, or recovered from COVID-19.

In Seattle, one collaborating source enrolled patients while the infection was active and tracked those patients longitudinally over the course of disease. Each collaborating institution followed its own protocols to collect whole blood in K2EDTA tubes. For TCRbeta analysis, collaborators shipped samples as frozen whole blood, isolated PBMCs, or DNA extracted from either of those sample types. CDR1 is given as SGHTA and CDR2 as FQGNSA, both from the germline V gene. Trimmed from V: 0 bases; trimmed from J: 1 base; junction bases lacking a gene match: 4. The CDR3 covers 16 residues, taking in both the cysteine and the phenylalanine. Only the CDR3 region is kept as DNA, spanning 48 bases read in frame from base 1. Note on this clone: What this receptor recognizes is not known. It has no much larger one-base neighbor in the sample; base qualities were not kept.

TCRbeta CDR3 regions were amplified from genomic DNA using the immunoSEQ Assay, a bias-controlled multiplex PCR. In the authors' own workflow: The number of nucleated cells in each sample was estimated by amplification of reference gene primers within the assay. Sequence reads were collapsed and filtered to measure the absolute abundance of every unique TCRbeta CDR3 rearrangement. Productive Simpson clonality was computed per sample as the square root of Simpson's diversity index over productive rearrangements. TCRdb took this table from immuneACCESS and kept in-frame rearrangements with V and J called. Such tables lack part of the clones; where checked against another copy, unresolved V genes explain under half of the gap, and the rest is unexplained. From that table come the V and J calls and clone size; the DNA was used to work out D and trimming. Present in this sample are over 100,000 clones, around nine tenths of which were seen just once. The biggest ten clones account for more than 9.5% of the sample.

The study at large found these results: The amount of clinical and demographic metadata varied by source and participant and was provided uncurated.

Source material: peripheral blood. The receptor's source is a woman in her 70s with COVID-19, enrolled during active disease. The chain was built from TRBV7-2 and TRBJ1-2, with 8 bases matching TRBD1. The sequenced DNA: TGTGCCAGCAGCTTAGCCGGGACAGGCTTTAACTATGGCTACACCTTC. The translation is CASSLAGTGFNYGYTF.